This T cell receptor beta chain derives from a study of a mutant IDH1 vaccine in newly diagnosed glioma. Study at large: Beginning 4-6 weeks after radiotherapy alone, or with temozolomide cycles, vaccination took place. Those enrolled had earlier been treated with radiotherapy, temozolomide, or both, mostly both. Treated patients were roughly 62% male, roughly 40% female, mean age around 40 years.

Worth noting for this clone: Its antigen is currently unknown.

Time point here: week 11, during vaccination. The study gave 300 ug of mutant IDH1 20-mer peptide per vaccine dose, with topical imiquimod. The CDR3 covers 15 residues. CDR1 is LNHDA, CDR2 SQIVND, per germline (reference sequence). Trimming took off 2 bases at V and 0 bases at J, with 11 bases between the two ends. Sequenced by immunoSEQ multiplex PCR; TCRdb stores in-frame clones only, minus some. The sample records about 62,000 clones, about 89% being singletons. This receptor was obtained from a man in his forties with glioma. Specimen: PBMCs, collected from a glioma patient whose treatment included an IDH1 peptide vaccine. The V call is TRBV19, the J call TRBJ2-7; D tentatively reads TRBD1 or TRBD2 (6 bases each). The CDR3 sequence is CASSITGAGSYEQYF. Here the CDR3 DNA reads TGTGCCAGTAGTATAACGGGGGCAGGCTCCTACGAGCAGTACTTC.